This T cell receptor (beta chain) was captured in a study of human T cells and chemical hapten exposure. The time point is: patch test 1, 2 weeks after DPC sensitization. Treatment described: therapeutic diphenylcyclopropenone sensitization with weekly scalp DPC. Whole blood that had not been fractionated was the source of extracted total RNA. Looked up from germline, CDR1 is MNHEY and CDR2 is SVGEGT. V was pared by 2 bases and J by 0 bases, with 10 bases between. The CDR3 runs 15 residues. One entry per CDR3 protein, called by TCRdb with MiXCR from the RACE reads. Among approximately 400,000 distinct CDR3 sequences listed, around 4.8% were seen once.

The sample consisted of whole blood, taken in connection with sensitization to the hapten diphenylcyclopropenone (DPC). This chain links TRBV6-2 or TRBV6-3 with TRBJ2-5; D gene unclear. This clonotype originated in a woman aged 50 to 60 with alopecia areata. Some clones in this sample may be carry-over from other donors' samples. CDR3 protein: CASSYGFEDQETQYF. CDR3 DNA: TGTGCCAGCAGTTACGGTTTCGAGGACCAAGAGACCCAGTACTTC.